The 32 T cell receptor beta chains listed next were all sequenced from one sample in a study of cytomegalovirus exposure and HLA in healthy donors. PCR primers comprised 60 Vbeta and 13 Jbeta primers. Assay: immunoSEQ multiplex PCR; the TCRdb copy retains only in-frame clones and omits some. This sample yields about 250,000 clones, of which roughly 81% are seen a single time; 0.2% to 0.25% belongs to the top ten. The sample consisted of PBMCs. The receptors originated from a girl aged 2 to 9 in good health and CMV-seronegative.

This clone was counted only a few times. The chain's CDR3 is CASSLKVSRDQYF. DNA of the CDR3: TGTGCCAGCAGCTTAAAGGTGTCGAGGGATCAGTACTTC. The chain uses TRBV7-2 and TRBJ2-7; D possibly corresponds to TRBD2 (5 bases). Deletions cut 2 bases from V and 10 bases from J, with 15 bases between. The CDR3 extends over 13 amino acids. Germline V lookup: CDR1 SGHTA, CDR2 FQGNSA.

This rearrangement joins TRBV15 to TRBJ1-2; D possibly corresponds to TRBD1 (5 bases). Germline CDR1 LNHNV, CDR2 YYDKDF (reference sequence). Between the trimmed V and J ends, which lost 3 bases and 4 bases, there was a span of 12 bases. CDR3 size: 14 residues. CDR3 in DNA: TGTGCCACCAGCAGTACCACGGGGGGCTATGGCTACACCTTC. Translated, it gives CATSSTTGGYGYTF.

The chain carries TRBV2 and TRBJ1-2, with TRBD1 identical over 9 bases. The V segment lost 4 bases and the J segment 6 bases; nucleotides outside the gene matches: 6. Per the germline V gene, CDR1 is SNHLY and CDR2 is FYNNEI. The CDR3 is 14 amino acids. The DNA of the CDR3 is TGTGCCAGCAGTGCCACAGGGGGCGCCGATGGCTACACCTTC. Its translation: CASSATGGADGYTF. Using reference TRBV2 and TRBJ1-2 for the parts outside the CDR3, the full variable domain is EPEVTQTPSHQVTQMGQEVILRCVPISNHLYFYWYRQILGQKVEFLVSFYNNEISEKSEIFDDQFSVERPDGSNFTLKIRSTKLEDSAMYFCASSATGGADGYTFGSGTRLTVV.

The chain is built from TRBV7-3 and TRBJ2-3; 9 bases are shared with TRBD2. V shed 5 bases, J shed 5 bases, and the junction held 14 bases outside the gene matches. The germline CDR1 and CDR2 sequences are SGHTA and FQGTGA. CDR3 length: 17 amino acids. The CDR3 region has the DNA TGTGCCAGCAGCCCCACCATAATTAGCGGGGGTATAGATACGCAGTATTTT. As protein: CASSPTIISGGIDTQYF.

The J gene is TRBJ2-3, the V gene TRBV29-1; 9 positions agree with TRBD2. With V trimmed by 3 bases and J by 1 base, 2 bases remained unmatched. The CDR3 contains 14 residues. CDR1 and CDR2 (germline): SQVTM, ANQGSEA. CDR3 protein: CSVDLAGRTDTQYF. The CDR3, as DNA: TGCAGCGTTGACCTAGCGGGACGCACAGATACGCAGTATTTT.

This clone came up once. The rearrangement joins TRBV6-5 to TRBJ1-3, with 9 bases fitting TRBD1. Germline loops: CDR1 MNHEY, CDR2 SVGAGI. The CDR3 runs 16 residues. V shed 0 bases, J shed 4 bases, and the junction held 4 bases outside the gene matches. CDR3 DNA sequence: TGTGCCAGCAGTTACTCGAAGGGACAGGGAGGAAACACCATATATTTT. Translation: CASSYSKGQGGNTIYF.

Comment on this clone: Within the sample, other DNA sequences also encode this same CDR3. The chain joins TRBV30 to TRBJ1-5; weak D call: TRBD1 (6 bases). CDR1 is GTSNPN and CDR2 is SVGIG in the germline V gene (reference sequence). The germline V and J ends were trimmed by 1 base and 2 bases, with 6 bases remaining between them. The CDR3 has 13 residues. The CDR3 protein is CAWSAGGNQPQHF. CDR3 nucleotide sequence: TGTGCCTGGAGTGCAGGGGGCAATCAGCCCCAGCATTTT.

The chain combines TRBV2 with TRBJ2-6; 11 bases are shared with TRBD1. This CDR3 region has 16 residues. Per germline, CDR1 SNHLY and CDR2 FYNNEI. V trimming: 5 bases; J trimming: 2 bases; junction bases outside the gene matches: 2. For the CDR3, the DNA is TGTGCCAGCAGTCGGGACAGGGGGACTGGGGCCAACGTCCTGACTTTC. Amino acid sequence: CASSRDRGTGANVLTF.

V is TRBV30 and J is TRBJ2-7, with D perhaps matching TRBD1 (5 bases). Trimming pared 3 bases from V and 4 bases from J, leaving 22 bases between. The CDR3 is 16 amino acids. CDR1 GTSNPN and CDR2 SVGIG come from the germline V gene (reference sequence). CDR3 nucleotides: TGTGCCTGGAGCCCTACCCTCGTAGGGGCCCGATACGAGCAGTACTTC. Protein sequence: CAWSPTLVGARYEQYF.

The genes are TRBV5-4 and TRBJ2-7, with 10 bases lining up with TRBD2. This CDR3 spans 17 amino acids. The J segment lost 4 bases and the V segment lost 2 bases, leaving 12 bases of the junction unmatched. Germline V lookup: CDR1 SGHNT, CDR2 YYREEE (reference sequence). The DNA for the CDR3 is TGTGCCAGCAGCTTCCTTCCTGAGAGCGGGAGGGCGTACGAGCAGTACTTC. This encodes CASSFLPESGRAYEQYF.

This clone was seen just once. The rearrangement uses TRBV6-4 and TRBJ2-5; 16 bases fit TRBD2. Germline V gene lookup returns CDR1 MRHNA and CDR2 SNTAGT. The V and J ends lost 6 bases and 0 bases, in that order; junction bases with no gene match: 7. The CDR3 has 18 amino acids. The CDR3 nucleotides are TGTGCCAGCAGGAGGACGGGACTAGCGGGGGGGTACCAAGAGACCCAGTACTTC. Its protein product is CASRRTGLAGGYQETQYF.

The J gene is TRBJ2-2, the V gene TRBV30; D not certain. The CDR3 consists of 13 residues. V lost 1 base to trimming and J lost 5 bases, with 8 bases between them. Germline CDR1 and CDR2: GTSNPN and SVGIG (reference sequence). CDR3 loop: CAWSEQSTGELFF. In DNA, the CDR3 is TGTGCCTGGAGTGAACAGTCAACCGGGGAGCTGTTTTTT.

The DNA of the CDR3 is TGTGCCAGCTCACCGAGCGACAGGGCAAAGTACTTC. This sequence encodes CASSPSDRAKYF. The rearrangement joins TRBV18 to TRBJ2-5; the match to TRBD1 covers 7 bases. This CDR3 is built from 12 residues. Trimming at V came to 3 bases and at J to 12 bases, leaving 7 bases not matched to a gene. The germline CDR1 and CDR2 sequences are KGHSH and LQKENI.

The rearrangement uses TRBV7-2 and TRBJ2-2, with D tentatively TRBD1 (5 bases). The V end lost 0 bases, the J end lost 10 bases, and 15 bases lay between the germline ends. This CDR3 comprises 15 residues. Germline V lookup: CDR1 SGHTA, CDR2 FQGNSA. The CDR3 DNA is TGTGCCAGCAGCTTAGCGGCAGGGCCCCCGCAGGAGCTGTTTTTT. Amino acid sequence: CASSLAAGPPQELFF.

CDR3 coding DNA: TGTGCCAGCAGCCAAGGGGGCCTAGCGGGCGACGAGCAGTACTTC. Its protein product is CASSQGGLAGDEQYF. V and J are TRBV4-2 and TRBJ2-7, with TRBD2 identical over 8 bases. After removal of 1 base from V and 5 bases from J, the junction contained 7 bases not matched to a gene. This CDR3 contains 15 residues. Germline values: CDR1 LGHNA, CDR2 YNFKEQ.

The CDR3: CASSYRVNEKLFF. The CDR3 DNA follows: TGTGCCAGCAGTTACAGAGTTAATGAAAAACTGTTTTTT. The chain recombines TRBV6-5 with TRBJ1-4; D unresolved. V gave up 2 bases and J gave up 4 bases, with 5 bases separating them. The CDR3 is 13 residues long. Per germline, CDR1 MNHEY and CDR2 SVGAGI.

This clone was found once. The chain combines TRBV6-1 with TRBJ1-5; TRBD1 agrees at 7 bases. Germline V CDR1 and CDR2: MNHNS, SASEGT. This CDR3 comprises 16 residues. Trimming cost V 2 bases and J 7 bases; bases outside gene matches: 11. The CDR3 bases are TGTGCCAGCAGTGAAACGTTACAGGGGCCCAAACAGCCCCAGCATTTT. It specifies CASSETLQGPKQPQHF.

This clone has more than one count but fewer than ten. The chain is built from TRBV9 and TRBJ2-1; 9 bases match TRBD2. The length of the CDR3 is 17 residues. After removal of 4 bases from V and 8 bases from J, the junction contained 16 bases not matched to a gene. Germline CDR1 is SGDLS and CDR2 is YYNGEE. CDR3 in amino acids: CASSNQEGTSISDEQFF. Here the CDR3 DNA reads TGTGCCAGCAGCAACCAGGAAGGGACTAGCATCTCGGATGAGCAGTTCTTC.

The rearrangement links TRBV9 to TRBJ2-7, with a tentative D call TRBD1 (5 bases). CDR3 length equals 14 residues. Trimming shortened V by 0 bases and J by 5 bases, and 12 bases separated the two germline ends. CDR1 is SGDLS, CDR2 YYNGEE, per germline. CDR3 DNA: TGTGCCAGCAGCGTAGCCCCAGGGAACCACGAGCAGTACTTC. Protein: CASSVAPGNHEQYF. Drawing the rest from reference TRBV9 and TRBJ2-7, the complete variable domain is DSGVTQTPKHLITATGQRVTLRCSPRSGDLSVYWYQQSLDQGLQFLIQYYNGEERAKGNILERFSAQQFPDLHSELNLSSLELGDSALYFCASSVAPGNHEQYFGPGTRLTVT.

This chain uses TRBV4-1 with TRBJ1-2, with unresolved D. Germline CDR1 reads MGHRA; CDR2 reads YSYEKL. This CDR3 region has 14 residues. Trimming removed 0 bases at V and 0 bases at J, with 5 bases between. DNA for the CDR3: TGCGCCAGCAGCCAAGACACAGCTAACTATGGCTACACCTTC. This encodes CASSQDTANYGYTF.

This chain joins TRBV2 and TRBJ2-7; D may be TRBD2 (6 bases). The V end was cut by 4 bases, the J end by 3 bases, with 16 bases between. This CDR3 comprises 15 residues. CDR1 and CDR2 (germline): SNHLY, FYNNEI. The CDR3 DNA is TGTGCCAGCAGTGCCGTTCTAGCGCCCAGCTACGAGCAGTACTTC. Its translation is CASSAVLAPSYEQYF.

Details on this clone: Here the CDR3 omits its conserved ending phenylalanine or tryptophan, so a read error is the likely source. The chain links TRBV6-1 to TRBJ1-5; 8 nucleotides line up with TRBD1. Germline V gene sequence: CDR1 MNHNS, CDR2 SASEGT. This CDR3 has 16 amino acids. Trimming removed 3 bases from V and 4 bases from J; junction bases left unmatched: 8. CDR3 amino acids: CASSDPDRGANQPQHL. The CDR3 nucleotides read TGTGCCAGCAGTGACCCTGACAGGGGCGCAAATCAGCCCCAGCATCTT.

This clone was seen only once. This sequence joins TRBV6-1 and TRBJ2-3; D not resolved. Germline CDR1 MNHNS, CDR2 SASEGT. CDR3 length: 16 residues. V was shortened by 0 bases and J by 0 bases, with 10 bases between the two germline ends. CDR3 nucleotides: TGTGCCAGCAGTGAAGCTAAAACTACTAGCACAGATACGCAGTATTTT. It codes for CASSEAKTTSTDTQYF.

In its sample, this clone was seen once. This chain joins TRBV29-1 and TRBJ1-2; 8 bases match TRBD1. This CDR3 contains 13 residues. Trimming at V came to 8 bases and at J to 6 bases, leaving 11 bases not matched to a gene. Germline CDR1 is SQVTM and CDR2 is ANQGSEA. CDR3 DNA: TGCAGCCTACAATCGGACAGGGAAGATGGCTACACCTTC. It translates to CSLQSDREDGYTF.

V and J are TRBV7-9 and TRBJ1-5; 7 nucleotides align to TRBD1. Germline CDR1 reads SEHNR; CDR2 reads FQNEAQ (reference sequence). The J segment lost 8 bases and the V segment lost 3 bases, leaving 7 bases of the junction unmatched. The CDR3 has 14 residues. This CDR3 is CASSFSGGGKPQHF. The DNA of the CDR3 is TGTGCCAGCAGCTTCTCAGGGGGAGGAAAGCCCCAGCATTTT.

The gene calls are TRBV5-5 and TRBJ2-7; 9 nucleotides match TRBD1. This CDR3 spans 14 amino acids. CDR1 and CDR2 from the germline V gene are SGHKS and YYEKEE (reference sequence). Trimming at V came to 4 bases and at J to 4 bases, leaving 6 bases not matched to a gene. The CDR3 loop is CASSPGTGKYEQYF. In nucleotides, the CDR3 is TGTGCCAGCAGCCCGGGGACAGGGAAATACGAGCAGTACTTC. The full variable domain, rest sourced from reference TRBV5-5 and TRBJ2-7, is DAGVTQSPTHLIKTRGQQVTLRCSPISGHKSVSWYQQVLGQGPQFIFQYYEKEERGRGNFPDRFSARQFPNYSSELNVNALLLGDSALYLCASSPGTGKYEQYFGPGTRLTVT.

The chain employs TRBV19 and TRBJ2-5; the D gene is possibly TRBD2 (6 bases). From germline, CDR1 is LNHDA and CDR2 SQIVND (reference sequence). This CDR3 region has 14 residues. V lost 7 bases, J lost 5 bases, and 17 bases lay in between. The CDR3 spells CASMGGDPLETQYF. DNA for the CDR3: TGTGCCAGTATGGGGGGTGATCCCCTGGAGACCCAGTACTTC.

The chain is built from TRBV7-9 and TRBJ1-2; D is undetermined. The V gene's germline CDR1 is SEHNR and CDR2 FQNEAQ (reference sequence). The CDR3 covers 13 residues. Trimming shortened V by 5 bases and J by 5 bases, and 12 bases separated the two germline ends. CDR3 sequence reads: CASSGGPSYGYTF. As DNA, the CDR3 is TGTGCCAGCAGCGGCGGTCCCTCTTATGGCTACACCTTC.

The genes are TRBV30 and TRBJ2-7; the match to TRBD2 covers 8 bases. J was trimmed by 3 bases and V by 3 bases; bases with no gene match: 4. Germline V gene data show CDR1 as GTSNPN and CDR2 as SVGIG (reference sequence). The CDR3 length is 13 residues. CDR3 coding DNA: TGTGCCTGGAGCGACGGGGGGGGCTACGAGCAGTACTTC. This encodes CAWSDGGGYEQYF.

The gene calls are TRBV29-1 and TRBJ2-7; D unclear. This CDR3 comprises 13 residues. V lost 4 bases to trimming and J lost 6 bases, with 16 bases between them. Per the germline V gene, CDR1 is SQVTM and CDR2 is ANQGSEA. The chain's CDR3 is CSVGNEPVGEQYF. In DNA, the CDR3 is TGCAGCGTTGGTAATGAGCCCGTCGGCGAGCAGTACTTC.

This sequence joins TRBV7-9 and TRBJ1-1, with 11 nucleotides matching TRBD1. This CDR3 is 16 amino acids long. Germline trimming cut 1 base from V and 3 bases from J; bases unmatched to any gene: 4. Germline values: CDR1 SEHNR, CDR2 FQNEAQ (reference sequence). This CDR3 is CASSLGGTGGHTEAFF. In DNA form, the CDR3 reads TGTGCCAGCAGCTTAGGGGGGACAGGGGGTCACACTGAAGCTTTCTTT.

The chain is built from TRBV30 and TRBJ1-6; the D gene is possibly TRBD1 (6 bases). The germline CDR1 and CDR2 sequences are GTSNPN and SVGIG (reference sequence). The CDR3 consists of 12 residues. V lost 7 bases to trimming and J lost 10 bases, with 14 bases between them. CDR3 coding DNA: TGTGCCTCCGACAGGTCCTTCTCACCCCTCCACTTT. The encoded protein is CASDRSFSPLHF. Filled out from reference TRBV30 and TRBJ1-6, the complete variable domain reads SQTIHQWPATLVQPVGSPLSLECTVEGTSNPNLYWYRQAAGRGLQLLFYSVGIGQISSEVPQNLSASRPQDRQFILSSKKLLLSDSGFYLCASDRSFSPLHFGNGTRLTVT.